Presented here are 20 T cell receptor beta chains from one specimen sequenced in a study of T cell responses to AZD1222 COVID-19 vaccine. Assay: immunoSEQ multiplex PCR; the TCRdb copy retains only in-frame clones and omits some. This sample has around 170,000 clones; more than 85% occur once, and the top ten carry approximately 4.7%. The material sequenced was peripheral blood, taken on day 0 of AZD1222 vaccination. The receptors come from an adult in good health.

The chain recombines TRBV5-4 with TRBJ1-1; TRBD1 might be the D (6 bases). V shed 4 bases and J shed 5 bases, with 21 bases lying between them. CDR1 SGHNT and CDR2 YYREEE come from the germline V gene (reference sequence). This CDR3 contains 16 residues. For the CDR3, the DNA is TGTGCCAGCAGCAGGACCGTAATCAGGGGAGGGACTGAAGCTTTCTTT. As protein: CASSRTVIRGGTEAFF.

The chain combines TRBV5-8 with TRBJ1-3; tentative D call: TRBD1 (6 bases). CDR1 SGHTS and CDR2 YDEGEE come from the germline V gene. The V end was cut by 1 base, the J end by 3 bases, with 11 bases between. This CDR3 spans 15 amino acids. Here the CDR3 reads CASSLTGARGNTIYF. The CDR3 DNA follows: TGTGCCAGCAGCTTGACGGGGGCGCGTGGAAACACCATATATTTT.

The chain recombines TRBV14 with TRBJ1-2, with D possibly being TRBD1 (6 bases). Germline values: CDR1 SGHDN, CDR2 FVKESK. CDR3 length: 13 residues. V gave up 6 bases and J gave up 7 bases, with 15 bases separating them. The CDR3 DNA is TGTGCCAGCAGACAGACGGGGGGCGGTGGCTACACCTTC. Its protein product is CASRQTGGGGYTF.

The chain carries TRBV13 and TRBJ2-1; 7 bases match TRBD2. The CDR3 is 12 residues long. Looked up from germline, CDR1 is PRHDT and CDR2 is FYEKMQ (reference sequence). The V segment lost 4 bases and the J segment 9 bases; nucleotides outside the gene matches: 3. CDR3 sequence (DNA): TGTGCCAGCAGCTGGACTAGTACTGAGCAGTTCTTC. Encoded protein: CASSWTSTEQFF.

This clone was counted only a few times. The chain links TRBV10-2 to TRBJ1-5; TRBD1 is a possible D gene (6 bases). V was pared by 7 bases and J by 1 base, with 20 bases between. The germline V gene has CDR1 WSHSY and CDR2 SAAADI. This CDR3 has 17 residues. The CDR3 sequence: CASTNGRGDRSNQPQHF. The DNA for the CDR3 is TGCGCCAGCACCAACGGTAGGGGGGATCGAAGCAATCAGCCCCAGCATTTT.

This rearrangement joins TRBV3-1 (or the pseudogene TRBV3-2) to TRBJ2-3; D is uncertain. Germline lookup yields CDR1 LGHDT and CDR2 YNNKEL (reference sequence). The length of the CDR3 is 15 residues. Trimming pared 3 bases from V and 0 bases from J, leaving 10 bases between. CDR3 amino acids: CASSHTDASTDTQYF. Here the CDR3 DNA reads TGTGCCAGCAGCCATACTGACGCTAGCACAGATACGCAGTATTTT.

V is TRBV4-1 and J is TRBJ2-7; possibly TRBD2 for D (6 bases). Germline CDR1 reads MGHRA; CDR2 reads YSYEKL. The CDR3 extends over 13 amino acids. Trimming pared 3 bases from V and 3 bases from J, leaving 9 bases between. The CDR3 DNA sequence: TGCGCCAGCAGCCAGCCGGGAGTCTACGAGCAGTACTTC. This encodes CASSQPGVYEQYF.

The chain joins TRBV10-3 to TRBJ2-2; 7 bases map to TRBD2. The junction had 5 bases not matched to a gene; V was cut back by 6 bases and J by 1 base. This CDR3 contains 15 residues. The germline gives CDR1 ENHRY, CDR2 SYGVKD. The CDR3 sequence is CAIRGTGGNTGELFF. The CDR3 DNA is TGTGCCATCAGGGGAACGGGAGGGAACACCGGGGAGCTGTTTTTT.

The genes are TRBV2 and TRBJ2-1; D ambiguous. Germline V gene sequence: CDR1 SNHLY, CDR2 FYNNEI. Trimming shortened V by 4 bases and J by 5 bases, and 3 bases separated the two germline ends. CDR3 length: 11 residues. CDR3 nucleotide sequence: TGTGCCAGCAGTGTAAACAATGAGCAGTTCTTC. Translated: CASSVNNEQFF.

V and J are TRBV28 and TRBJ1-5, with a weak D call TRBD1 (6 bases). The CDR3 spans 15 residues. Germline V gene data show CDR1 as MDHEN and CDR2 as SYDVKM. The V end lost 7 bases, the J end lost 6 bases, and 19 bases lay between the germline ends. In nucleotides, the CDR3 is TGTGCCAGCAACACCGCGGGACAAACATTTCAGCCCCAGCATTTT. Translated, it gives CASNTAGQTFQPQHF.

The V gene is TRBV30, the J gene TRBJ2-7; a weak D match, TRBD2 (5 bases). The V end lost 0 bases, the J end lost 2 bases, and 11 bases lay between the germline ends. This CDR3 spans 14 amino acids. The germline gives CDR1 GTSNPN, CDR2 SVGIG (reference sequence). In DNA form, the CDR3 reads TGTGCCTGGAGTGTACTAGGGTGGGCCTACGAGCAGTACTTC. Residues: CAWSVLGWAYEQYF.

The chain joins TRBV27 to TRBJ1-1, with 7 bases matching TRBD1. The germline CDR1 and CDR2 sequences are MNHEY and SMNVEV (reference sequence). V lost 2 bases, J lost 6 bases, and 12 bases stayed unmatched. The CDR3 consists of 16 residues. The CDR3 coding sequence is TGTGCCAGCAGTTTAAGGATGAGGGACAGAGTCTCTGAAGCTTTCTTT. It translates to CASSLRMRDRVSEAFF.

The chain is built from TRBV5-1 and TRBJ2-5; 10 bases are shared with TRBD2. V dropped 0 bases and J dropped 1; count of bases not matched to a gene: 6. Germline-derived CDR1 and CDR2 are SGHRS and YFSETQ. The CDR3 is 17 residues long. This chain's CDR3 is CASSLGSTSGSQETQYF. The CDR3 region has the DNA TGCGCCAGCAGCTTGGGCTCGACTAGCGGGTCCCAAGAGACCCAGTACTTC.

V usage is TRBV4-3 and J usage is TRBJ2-4; tentatively, D is TRBD2 (5 bases). This CDR3 has 16 amino acids. The germline V gene has CDR1 LGHNA and CDR2 YSLEER. Trimming removed 0 bases at V and 2 bases at J, with 11 bases between. CDR3 DNA: TGCGCCAGCAGCCAAGAGGAGGTGGGCCCCAAAAACATTCAGTACTTC. It yields the protein CASSQEEVGPKNIQYF.

This clone has only one observation. CDR3 in DNA: TGTGCCAGCAGCCAAGCTGCAACAGGGATCTACGAGCAGTACTTC. Its translation: CASSQAATGIYEQYF. This chain joins TRBV14 and TRBJ2-7; perhaps TRBD1 as D (6 bases). CDR3 length equals 15 residues. V lost 1 base, J lost 3 bases, and 13 bases lay in between. Germline values: CDR1 SGHDN, CDR2 FVKESK.

The J gene is TRBJ2-1, the V gene TRBV3-1 (or the pseudogene TRBV3-2); tentatively, D is TRBD2 (6 bases). Trimming stripped 3 bases from V and 5 bases from J, with 14 bases between. CDR3 size: 15 residues. Germline CDR1 reads LGHDT; CDR2 reads YNNKEL (reference sequence). The DNA of the CDR3 is TGTGCCAGCAGCCATCTAGCGACCCGGGACAATGAGCAGTTCTTC. This sequence encodes CASSHLATRDNEQFF.

The V gene is TRBV7-9, the J gene TRBJ2-7; D gene uncertain. The ends were cut back, 7 bases at V and 0 bases at J, with 19 bases in the middle. CDR1 and CDR2 (germline): SEHNR, FQNEAQ (reference sequence). CDR3 length: 16 amino acids. CDR3 amino acids: CASTKGPIGISYEQYF. CDR3 bases: TGTGCCAGCACCAAAGGCCCCATAGGCATCTCCTACGAGCAGTACTTC.

The rearrangement joins TRBV9 to TRBJ2-2; 9 bases agree with TRBD2. Unmatched junction bases numbered 8, after V lost 2 bases and J lost 0 bases. Germline-derived CDR1 and CDR2 are SGDLS and YYNGEE. The CDR3 has 18 residues. CDR3 coding DNA: TGTGCCAGCAGCGTGGGTTTAGCGGGGGTTGCGAACACCGGGGAGCTGTTTTTT. The encoded protein is CASSVGLAGVANTGELFF.

This chain connects TRBV3-1 (or the pseudogene TRBV3-2) to TRBJ1-1; D uncertain. This CDR3 is built from 14 residues. Germline lookup yields CDR1 LGHDT and CDR2 YNNKEL (reference sequence). V was pared by 2 bases and J by 1 base, with 8 bases between. CDR3 in amino acids: CASSQSSRNTEAFF. CDR3 nucleotide sequence: TGTGCCAGCAGCCAATCATCGAGGAACACTGAAGCTTTCTTT.

V is TRBV27 and J is TRBJ2-3; D gene unclear. This CDR3 spans 13 amino acids. Deletions cut 2 bases from V and 7 bases from J, with 10 bases between. Germline V lookup: CDR1 MNHEY, CDR2 SMNVEV (reference sequence). CDR3 DNA: TGTGCCAGCAGTTTAACCCCCACCAATACGCAGTATTTT. It translates to CASSLTPTNTQYF.